The clone carrying this TCR beta chain has a count of ten or more. The target antigen is unknown. The data are from a study of T-cell memory formation after mild COVID-19. Study as a whole: Largely donor-specific TCR clusters were found. Study conclusions and caveats: Certain responding clones were present in pre-infection memory, suggesting participation of cross-reactive memory. Day 15 to 85 contractors were CD4/CD8 balanced; later expanders leaned CD4+.

5'RACE, which relied on constant-segment primers, yielded TCR alpha and TCR beta cDNA libraries carrying sample barcodes and UMIs. One entry per CDR3 protein results from TCRdb running MiXCR on the 5' RACE reads. The table lists tens of thousands of distinct CDR3 sequences, roughly 7.2% of them singletons. The V gene end was trimmed by 5 bases and the J gene end by 5 bases; junction bases not matched to a gene: 2. The CDR3 contains 14 residues. Per germline, CDR1 SGHTA and CDR2 FQGNSA. The TCR originated in an adult who had mild COVID-19 (a few samples of this study predate the infection). Cell type and time point are not known. The sequenced sample was PBMCs or a T cell subset sorted from them (not recorded which). This sequence joins TRBV7-2 and TRBJ2-2; 10 bases are shared with TRBD2. DNA of the CDR3: TGTGCCAGCAGCCTACTAGCGGGAACCGGGGAGCTGTTTTTT. It encodes CASSLLAGTGELFF.